This T cell receptor beta chain derives from a study of molecular identifiers for immune sequencing clone quantification. Whole-study results and caveats: The study found clones above 20 RNA copies held over 98% of effector molecules and under 1% in naive cells.

As previously described, bulk TCR libraries were made using listed TCR primers. From the PCR reads, TCRdb called clonotypes with MiXCR, one entry per CDR3 protein. The sample consists of around 470,000 distinct CDR3 sequences, around 21% of them appearing once. The V end was cut by 3 bases, the J end by 3 bases, with 12 bases between. Germline values: CDR1 LNHDA, CDR2 SQIVND (reference sequence). This CDR3 is built from 14 residues. Source material for naive CD8 libraries was about 20,000 to 1,100,000 sorted cells, with 10%, 30% or 50% RNA. A remark on this clonotype: Its cognate antigen is unknown.

The clonotype was recovered from a human donor in good health. Some libraries in this study had Jurkat cell RNA spiked in. Sequenced input: naive CD8+ T cells from blood, with Jurkat cell RNA spiked in. As for subset: FACS-sorted CD8+CD4-CCR7+CD45RA+ naive T cells. J is TRBJ2-7 and V is TRBV19; D gene ambiguous. Here the CDR3 DNA reads TGTGCCAGTAGTATGACCACGGCGGTCTACGAGCAGTACTTC. It is translated as CASSMTTAVYEQYF. The variable domain in full, completed from reference TRBV19 and TRBJ2-7, reads DGGITQSPKYLFRKEGQNVTLSCEQNLNHDAMYWYRQDPGQGLRLIYYSQIVNDFQKGDIAEGYSVSREKKESFPLTVTSAQKNPTAFYLCASSMTTAVYEQYFGPGTRLTVT.